Below are 2 T cell receptor beta chains sequenced from a single sample in a study of shared T cell receptors in the human thymus. Sequenced by immunoSEQ multiplex PCR; TCRdb stores in-frame clones only, minus some. The table shows some 640,000 clones, with about 90% occurring only once. The sample was also reused in another study, on human thymus T cells.

Sequenced input: thymocytes. The receptors come from a boy in the first two years of life with a congenital heart defect.

The V call is TRBV6-6, the J call TRBJ1-1; D perhaps matches TRBD1 (6 bases). V was pared by 6 bases and J by 0 bases, with 17 bases between. The CDR3 runs to 16 residues. The germline V gene encodes CDR1 MNHNY and CDR2 SVGAGI (reference sequence). CDR3 nucleotides: TGTGCCAGCAGACCCTACAGGGAGTCATTGAACACTGAAGCTTTCTTT. Its protein is CASRPYRESLNTEAFF.

The CDR3 nucleotides are TGCGCCAGCACCTCATCTCCGGGACTAGCGGGGGGAAACACCGGGGAGCTGTTTTTT. Amino acid sequence: CASTSSPGLAGGNTGELFF. V is TRBV5-1 and J is TRBJ2-2; 15 nucleotides align to TRBD2. Germline assignment: CDR1 SGHRS and CDR2 YFSETQ. Germline trimming cut 6 bases from V and 2 bases from J; bases unmatched to any gene: 11. This CDR3 has 19 amino acids.